This T cell receptor (beta chain) was sequenced during a study of OX40 agonist ivuxolimab in advanced cancers. Background on the study: A male proportion of approximately 80% was recorded, with mean age about 62 years and range 23 to 79. Treatment received earlier with anti-PD-1, anti-PD-L1 or anti-CTLA-4 agents was allowed, and approximately 44% had some.

With 5 bases clipped from V and 6 bases from J, the junction kept 7 bases outside the gene matches. The CDR3 contains 15 residues. CDR1 LGHNA and CDR2 YNFKEQ come from the germline V gene. Using immunoSEQ multiplex PCR, the repertoire was profiled, and TCRdb retains in-frame clones only, with some absent. Of about 34,000 clones in the sample, 75% to 85% were seen once. The TCR was taken from an adult with an advanced solid tumor such as melanoma, head and neck, liver or kidney cancer. This sample comprised CD4+ or CD8+ T cells sorted from blood, obtained in a trial of the OX40 agonist ivuxolimab. The rearrangement uses TRBV4-2 and TRBJ2-2, with 9 bases lining up with TRBD2. This CDR3 is CASSSPSGRPGELFF. The CDR3 bases are TGTGCCAGCAGCTCCCCCAGCGGGAGGCCCGGGGAGCTGTTTTTT.